Each of the 20 T cell receptor beta chains below was sequenced from the same sample in a study of CD8+ T cells in alopecia areata. Markers including CD4, CD8alpha, NKG2D and NKG2ACE guided sorting of pooled cutaneous lymph node cells. Extracted RNA was reverse transcribed, and the resulting cDNA served as sequencing template. Libraries were prepared by immunoSEQ multiplex PCR; TCRdb keeps only in-frame clonotypes and omits some of them. Observed in the sample are about 4,000 clones, none of them singletons. The sequenced material came from CD8+ T cells sorted from a lymph node. The receptors shown here come from a C3H/HeJ mouse with alopecia areata. Mice of this strain are of MHC haplotype H2-k.

A note on this clone: Gene names refer to mouse genes. The CDR3 end lies 4 residues beyond the end of the read and is filled in from the germline J gene. The chain has TRBV31 and TRBJ2-7; 9 bases line up with TRBD1. CDR3 length: 14 amino acids. Germline V gives CDR1 GKSSPN, CDR2 SITVG. The CDR3 loop is CAFLNRQGGYEQYF. The sequenced part of the CDR3 DNA is TGTGCCTTCCTTAATCGACAGGGGGGATAT.

This clone was detected ten times or more. The germline and genes are mouse ones. From the germline J gene comes the end of the CDR3, since the read stops 4 residues before it. J is TRBJ2-7 and V is TRBV31, with TRBD1 as a possible D gene (6 bases). Trimming left V 5 bases short and J 3 bases short, with 11 bases between. Germline-derived CDR1 and CDR2 are GKSSPN and SITVG. CDR3 size: 12 residues. This CDR3 reads CAWGRGGYEQYF. The part of the CDR3 DNA that was read is TGTGCCTGGGGACGAGGGGGCTAT.

This clone was seen repeatedly, ten times or more. The gene names here belong to mouse. The CDR3 is cut off 3 residues early in the read; its end comes from the germline J gene. The chain joins TRBV13-3 to TRBJ1-6; 9 positions agree with TRBD1. TRBJ1-6 is recorded as an ORF, its role being uncertain. The CDR3 has 14 amino acids. CDR1 and CDR2 (germline): NNHDY, SYVADS. Germline trimming cut 5 bases from V and 7 bases from J; bases unmatched to any gene: 4. The DNA read from the CDR3 is TGTGCCAGCAGGTACAGGGGGCTCAATTCGCCC. Its translation is CASRYRGLNSP. The full CDR3 protein is CASRYRGLNSPLYF.

By frequency in the sample, this clone is medium-sized. The genes and germline here are from mouse. The observed sequence ends 4 residues before the CDR3 terminus, with the missing tail filled in from the germline J gene. V usage is TRBV14 and J usage is TRBJ2-2; D is undetermined. Germline V CDR1 and CDR2: SGHDT, FRDEAV. Trimming took 1 base from V and 0 from J, leaving 4 bases between them. The CDR3 covers 14 residues. CDR3 loop: CASSFPTNTGQLYF. The CDR3 DNA, read in part, is TGTGCCAGCAGTTTCCCAACAAACACCGGG.

There are many counts of this clone. The germline and genes are mouse ones. The read falls 4 residues short of the CDR3 end, and the missing part is taken from the germline J gene. The chain is built from TRBV13-2 and TRBJ2-4; TRBD2 agrees at 7 bases. The junction had 3 bases not matched to a gene; V was cut back by 1 base and J by 1 base. This CDR3 region has 15 residues. Germline CDR1 is NNHNN and CDR2 is SYGAGS (reference sequence). The CDR3 loop is CASGDRLGGQNTLYF. The covered CDR3 bases are TGTGCCAGCGGTGATCGGCTGGGGGGTCAAAAC.

This clone was counted many times. Gene names denote mouse genes. The sequence runs out 4 residues before the end of the CDR3; the remainder is reconstructed from the germline J gene. V is TRBV19 and J is TRBJ1-1, with D perhaps matching TRBD1 (5 bases). Germline CDR1 reads FNHDT; CDR2 reads SITEND (reference sequence). The CDR3 spans 11 residues. Here the CDR3 reads CASRDTTEVFF. The covered CDR3 bases are TGTGCCAGCAGGGACACAACA.

This clone was seen ten or more times. Mouse gene names apply. The read halts 4 residues ahead of the CDR3 end, with the missing end drawn from the germline J gene. This chain joins TRBV13-3 and TRBJ2-5; the match to TRBD1 covers 8 bases. The CDR3 covers 12 residues. Germline CDR1 is NNHDY and CDR2 is SYVADS. With 7 bases clipped from V and 2 bases from J, the junction kept 0 bases outside the gene matches. CDR3: CASGQGQDTQYF. The CDR3 bases that were read are TGTGCCAGCGGACAGGGCCAAGAC.

By frequency in the sample, this clone is medium-sized. The gene names here belong to mouse. The CDR3 goes on 4 residues after the read ends, and that part is filled in from the germline J gene. The rearrangement links TRBV1 to TRBJ1-2; maybe TRBD1 (5 bases). The germline gives CDR1 NSQYPW, CDR2 LRSPGD (reference sequence). Trimming removed 0 bases from V and 1 base from J, with 12 bases in between. CDR3 length: 16 amino acids. The DNA read from the CDR3 is TGCACCTGCAGTGCAGATGAAGGACAAAAAAACTCC. Its protein product is CTCSADEGQKNS. From start to end, the CDR3 is CTCSADEGQKNSDYTF.

This clone is medium-sized within its sample. Gene names are the mouse ones. The read terminates 4 residues ahead of where the CDR3 ends, so the germline J gene completes it. The chain joins TRBV14 to TRBJ2-7; D not resolved. V gave up 1 base and J gave up 0 bases, with 8 bases separating them. In germline, CDR1 is SGHDT, CDR2 FRDEAV. The CDR3 is 14 amino acids. The CDR3 loop is CASSFSDNSYEQYF. The CDR3 DNA, read in part, is TGTGCCAGCAGTTTCAGTGACAACTCCTAT.

On this clone itself: Each gene name is a mouse one. The CDR3 end lies 4 residues beyond the end of the read and is filled in from the germline J gene. The V and J genes are TRBV13-2 and TRBJ1-1; no clear D gene. Per the germline V gene, CDR1 is NNHNN and CDR2 is SYGAGS (reference sequence). Trimming pared 1 base from V and 0 bases from J, leaving 1 base between. The CDR3 contains 12 residues. Incomplete CDR3 DNA: TGTGCCAGCGGTGATCAGAACACA. Translation gives CASGDQNT. The complete CDR3 sequence is CASGDQNTEVFF.

This clone was detected ten times or more. Gene names and germline match the mouse. The observed sequence ends 4 residues before the CDR3 terminus, with the missing tail filled in from the germline J gene. V usage is TRBV19 and J usage is TRBJ2-2, with TRBD2 identical over 8 bases. The V segment lost 4 bases and the J segment 3 bases; nucleotides outside the gene matches: 2. CDR1 and CDR2 (germline): FNHDT, SITEND (reference sequence). The CDR3 sequence is 14 residues long. CDR3 sequence: CASSWGGDTGQLYF. CDR3 bases read: TGTGCCAGCAGTTGGGGGGGGGACACCGGG.

Note on this clone: Genes and germline are mouse. With the read ending 4 residues before the CDR3 end, the germline J gene is used to fill in that end. The V call is TRBV13-1, the J call TRBJ2-7; 8 bases agree with TRBD1. CDR1 and CDR2 from the germline V gene are NSHNY and SYGAGN. This CDR3 comprises 13 residues. The CDR3 sequence: CASSPGQAYEQYF. The CDR3 bases that were read are TGTGCCAGCAGTCCGGGACAGGCGTAT.

This clone counts as medium-sized. Genes and germline are mouse. The read falls 4 residues short of the CDR3 end, and the missing part is taken from the germline J gene. The rearrangement uses TRBV13-1 and TRBJ1-2, with D perhaps matching TRBD1 (5 bases). V lost 4 bases and J 0 bases, leaving 10 bases between the germline ends. The CDR3 extends over 14 amino acids. Per the germline V gene, CDR1 is NSHNY and CDR2 is SYGAGN. CDR3 bases read: TGTGCCAGCAGTCTACAGGCTGCAAACTCC. Residues: CASSLQAANS. The CDR3 in full is CASSLQAANSDYTF.

Many counts were recorded for this clone. Genes and germline come from the mouse. The CDR3 bases that were read are TGTGCCAGCAGGGACTGGGGGGGGTCCTAT. This sequence encodes CASRDWGGSY. The whole CDR3 is CASRDWGGSYEQYF. This chain links TRBV19 with TRBJ2-7, with 12 bases identical to TRBD2. The missing CDR3 end, 4 residues past where the read stops, is filled in from the germline J gene. The junction had 1 base not matched to a gene; V was cut back by 5 bases and J by 1 base. Germline-derived CDR1 and CDR2 are FNHDT and SITEND (reference sequence). The CDR3 runs 14 residues.

This clone came up many times. Gene names and germline match the mouse. With the read ending 3 residues before the CDR3 end, the germline J gene is used to fill in that end. V and J are TRBV13-3 and TRBJ1-6; D possibly corresponds to TRBD1 (6 bases). TRBJ1-6 is identified as an open reading frame with a role that is uncertain. Germline V gene sequence: CDR1 NNHDY, CDR2 SYVADS. The CDR3 spans 16 residues. Deletions cut 5 bases from V and 5 bases from J, with 17 bases between. The DNA read from the CDR3 is TGTGCCAGCAGGCAACAGGGAGGGGGTCATAATTCGCCC. This sequence encodes CASRQQGGGHNSP. The complete CDR3 sequence is CASRQQGGGHNSPLYF.

This clone counts as medium-sized. These gene names are mouse names. The read terminates 4 residues before the CDR3 end, so the remaining end is supplied by the germline J gene. V usage is TRBV1 and J usage is TRBJ2-2, with TRBD1 matching 7 bases. V shed 5 bases and J 5 bases; nucleotides not matched to a gene: 8. The V gene's germline CDR1 is NSQYPW and CDR2 LRSPGD (reference sequence). The CDR3 sequence is 15 residues long. The CDR3: CTCSPRQGGTGQLYF. CDR3 DNA, as far as it was read: TGCACCTGCAGTCCGCGACAGGGAGGAACCGGG.

This clone has at least ten counts. Gene names refer to mouse genes. From the germline J gene comes the end of the CDR3, since the read stops 4 residues before it. The chain has TRBV19 and TRBJ1-1; a possible D gene is TRBD1 (5 bases). The CDR3 covers 11 residues. Germline values: CDR1 FNHDT, CDR2 SITEND (reference sequence). The sequenced part of the CDR3 DNA is TGTGCCAGCAGTGAAAGGGGA. Its protein product is CASSERG. The complete CDR3 reads CASSERGEVFF. The complete variable domain, with remaining parts taken from reference TRBV19 and TRBJ1-1, reads GGIITQTPKFLIGQEGQKLTLKCQQNFNHDTMYWYRQDSGKGLRLIYYSITENDLQKGDLSEGYDASREKKSSFSLTVTSAQKNEMAVFLCASSERGEVFFGKGTRLTVV.

This clone is medium-sized (0.01 to 0.1%). The genes are named according to mouse. Read sequence stops 4 residues before the CDR3 end, and the germline J gene provides the missing end. The chain joins TRBV19 to TRBJ2-2; possible D gene TRBD1, 6 bases. Germline assignment: CDR1 FNHDT and CDR2 SITEND (reference sequence). V lost 5 bases, J lost 2 bases, and 10 bases lay in between. The CDR3 has 14 amino acids. The CDR3 spells CASSAGHNTGQLYF. Partial CDR3 DNA: TGTGCCAGCAGCGCGGGACATAACACCGGG.

Turning to this clone: Genes here carry mouse names. Read sequence stops 4 residues before the CDR3 end, and the germline J gene provides the missing end. This chain uses TRBV19 with TRBJ2-1; 13 bases agree with TRBD2. From germline, CDR1 is FNHDT and CDR2 SITEND (reference sequence). There are 15 residues in the CDR3. The V and J ends lost 6 bases and 4 bases, in that order; junction bases with no gene match: 4. CDR3 in amino acids: CASTGTGGGYAEQFF. The DNA read from the CDR3 is TGTGCCAGCACCGGGACTGGGGGGGGGTATGCT. Full variable domain (remainder filled in from reference TRBV19 and TRBJ2-1): GGIITQTPKFLIGQEGQKLTLKCQQNFNHDTMYWYRQDSGKGLRLIYYSITENDLQKGDLSEGYDASREKKSSFSLTVTSAQKNEMAVFLCASTGTGGGYAEQFFGPGTRLTVL.

This clone is medium-sized. Mouse names are used for the genes. CDR3 bases read: TGCACCTGCAGTGGTGGGACAGGGATTTCT. Translating it yields CTCSGGTGIS. The whole CDR3 protein is CTCSGGTGISEQFF. The chain recombines TRBV1 with TRBJ2-1, with 9 bases identical to TRBD1. The sequenced fragment ends 4 residues before the CDR3 boundary, so the rest is inferred from the germline J gene. The CDR3 has 14 amino acids. CDR1 is NSQYPW and CDR2 is LRSPGD in the germline V gene (reference sequence).